A selection of T cell receptor beta chains follows, all from one sample in a study of blood T cells in healthy people across ages. TCRdb re-called the 5' RACE reads with MiXCR, one entry per CDR3 protein. In the table there are around 990,000 distinct CDR3 sequences, almost 25% of which are singletons. The same data also contributed to another study, on T cells of mothers and their children.

Source material: blood. All receptors come from a girl aged 2 to 9 in good health. Each CDR3 is given with its conserved first and last residue. Fields, in order: D gene, J gene, clone size, V gene, CDR3 DNA, CDR3 protein. A D gene is named only where the DNA matches it firmly. Clone size is not always given. Where it is, it says once, few, many or a class for expanded clones.

TRBD2 | TRBJ2-1 | . | TRBV27 | TGTGCCAGCAGTTTAAGGGTTCGGGGGGGCGTGTACAATGAGCAGTTCTTC | CASSLRVRGGVYNEQFF
TRBD1 | TRBJ1-3 | few | TRBV7-9 | TGTGCCAGCAGCCCAAGGGACAGGTTGTGGCATATATATTTT | CASSPRDRLWHIYF
. | TRBJ2-2 | . | TRBV20-1 | TGCAGTGCCAGAGACCATGGAATAGGAACCGGGGAGCTGTTTTTT | CSARDHGIGTGELFF
. | TRBJ2-3 | few | TRBV20-1 | TGCAGTGCTAGTCTCCGTCCGGACCATAAATTCTACCCGAGCACAGATACGCAGTATTTT | CSASLRPDHKFYPSTDTQYF
. | TRBJ1-1 | . | TRBV6-2/TRBV6-3 | TGTGCCAGCAGTTACTTCGAGATGAACACTGAAGCTTTCTTT | CASSYFEMNTEAFF
TRBD1 | TRBJ2-7 | . | TRBV28 | TGTGCCAGCAGTACCCGGACAGGGGTCCACTACGAGCAGTACTTC | CASSTRTGVHYEQYF
. | TRBJ2-5 | . | TRBV5-1 | TGCGCCAGCAGCTTGGCCGAACCCCAAGAGACCCAGTACTTC | CASSLAEPQETQYF
. | TRBJ2-7 | . | TRBV5-6 | TGTGCCAGCAGCCGCTCCCGGGGTGGAGCCTACGAGCAGTACTTC | CASSRSRGGAYEQYF
. | TRBJ1-2 | few | TRBV20-1 | TGCAGTGCTAGAGATCTTAACTATGGCTACACCTTC | CSARDLNYGYTF
. | TRBJ2-7 | few | TRBV7-2 | TGTGCCAGCAGCTTGGACATGACCTACGAGCAGTACTTC | CASSLDMTYEQYF
TRBD2 | TRBJ2-2 | few | TRBV4-1 | TGCGCCAGCAGCCAAGATCGATGTAGGAGGATCGGTTGTAGCGGGAGAGAGGGGCCCGGGGAGCTGTTTTTT | CASSQDRCRRIGCSGREGPGELFF
. | TRBJ2-7 | few | TRBV12-3/TRBV12-4 | TGTGCCAGCGCCGGGACCAACTCCTACGAGCAGTACTTC | CASAGTNSYEQYF
. | TRBJ2-3 | few | TRBV28 | TGTGCCAGCAGTTTCCGCGACTACTCTAGCACAGATACGCAGTATTTT | CASSFRDYSSTDTQYF
. | TRBJ2-3 | . | TRBV27 | TGTGCCAGCAGTACCCGGGACCGCAGCTCAGATACGCAGTATTTT | CASSTRDRSSDTQYF
TRBD1 | TRBJ1-1 | few | TRBV7-8 | TGTGCCAGCAGCGCCGGGACAGGGACGACTTTCTTT | CASSAGTGTTFF
TRBD1 | TRBJ2-7 | few | TRBV9 | TGTGCCAGCAGCGTAGGTCAGGGACAGTCCCCTTGGAGCGAAGAGCAGTACTTC | CASSVGQGQSPWSEEQYF